The rows below give T cell receptor beta chains drawn from one sample of a study of T cell repertoires in cytomegalovirus infection. TCRdb re-derived calls from the reads in MiXCR, one entry per CDR3 protein. Of 370,000 or so distinct CDR3 sequences in the sample, about a third are singletons; the top ten hold about 14%. Their antigens remain unidentified. The source material was cultured PBMCs, sampled from culture after CMV antigen stimulation. These receptor sequences come from a human donor in good health (CMV status not recorded). Some clones in this sample may be carry-over from other donors' samples. Both conserved end residues are part of each CDR3. A D gene is named only where the DNA matches it firmly. The size of a clone is reported for some rows only, either as once, few or many, or as a class for expanded clones.

clone_size,v_call,d_call,j_call,cdr3_nt,cdr3_aa
few,TRBV12-3/TRBV12-4,.,TRBJ2-1,TGTGCCAGCAGACAGGGTTCTGAGCAGTTCTTC,CASRQGSEQFF
few,TRBV6-6,TRBD1,TRBJ1-1,TGTGCCAGCAGTTCGCCTACAGGGGGCAGGGGAAACACTGAAGCTTTCTTT,CASSSPTGGRGNTEAFF
.,TRBV20-1,.,TRBJ2-7,TGCAGTGCTAGCCACCCCACGACAGCCGTCGAGCAGTACTTC,CSASHPTTAVEQYF
many,TRBV7-2,.,TRBJ2-3,TGTGCCAGCAGCTTAGCACTAACTCGGGCGCAGTATTTT,CASSLALTRAQYF
few,TRBV7-9,TRBD1,TRBJ1-1,TGTGCCAGCAGCCGGACAGGGGGCGCTGGGAACACTGAAGCTTTCTTT,CASSRTGGAGNTEAFF
few,TRBV14,.,TRBJ2-3,TGTGCCAGCAGCCAAAACACGGCAGATACGCAGTATTTT,CASSQNTADTQYF
few,TRBV7-6,TRBD2,TRBJ2-3,TGTGCCAGCAGCTTAAGGTTGGAAACTAGCGGGAGACCCGATACGCAGTATTTT,CASSLRLETSGRPDTQYF
many,TRBV11-2,.,TRBJ1-6,TGTGCCAGCAGCTTAGTCGGTCCGTCAGGGAACTCCTATAATTCACCCCTCCACTTT,CASSLVGPSGNSYNSPLHF
.,TRBV7-2,TRBD1,TRBJ1-1,TGTGCCAGCAGTCACCGTGGCAGGGGGGAAACTGAAGCTTTCTTT,CASSHRGRGETEAFF
.,TRBV5-6,TRBD2,TRBJ2-3,TGTGCCAGCATCCAGGAGCGGGAGGGCACAGATACGCAGTATTTT,CASIQEREGTDTQYF
few,TRBV6-6,.,TRBJ1-3,TGTGCCAGCAGTTACTCATGGGACCCTAGCTCTGGAAACACCATATATTTT,CASSYSWDPSSGNTIYF
many,TRBV7-2,TRBD1,TRBJ1-2,TGTGCCAGCAGCACCCGGGGATCAGGGGGCTATGGCTACACCTTC,CASSTRGSGGYGYTF
many,TRBV7-9,.,TRBJ2-3,TGTGCCAGCAGCCCGCCCGGGGCGGCGACAGATACGCAGTATTTT,CASSPPGAATDTQYF
.,TRBV30,.,TRBJ1-1,TGTGCCTGGAGTGTACGTGTCGCCTTTGAAGCTTTCTTT,CAWSVRVAFEAFF
.,TRBV7-2,TRBD2,TRBJ2-5,TGTGCCAGCAGCTTAGCGGTTAGCGGGAGCGGCGAGACCCAGTACTTC,CASSLAVSGSGETQYF
few,TRBV4-1,TRBD1,TRBJ1-2,TGCGCCAGCAGCCAACTCCGGGACAGGGATAACTATGGCTACACCTTC,CASSQLRDRDNYGYTF